One and the same sample provided the 27 T cell receptor beta chains below, sequenced in a study of regulatory T cells in long-lasting Graves disease (dated by TCRdb to the early 2020s). Reading the label with the study, this specimen's time point is: newly diagnosed GD, antithyroid drugs for less than 3 months. For both TCR sequencing and RNA sequencing, RNA was extracted from PBMCs in TRIzol. The library was made by multiplex PCR. Sequencing was performed on an Illumina HiSeq 4000. TCR beta libraries were built with iRepertoire HTBI primers and Arm-PCR amplification of CDR3 regions. Using fastp trimming at Q25 and MiXCR clonotype assembly, TCRdb reanalyzed the public sequencing data and kept in-frame beta chains. One record per CDR3 amino acid sequence lists the most common genes and DNA. The sample includes 400,000 to 500,000 distinct CDR3 sequences, with approximately 16% observed a single time. Roughly 8% of the sample rests with the top ten.

This sample was shared with a second study, whose subject was T cells in Graves' hyperthyroidism and ophthalmopathy.

The sample here was peripheral blood mononuclear cells (PBMCs), taken at new diagnosis, from a patient treated with antithyroid drugs. The source is a woman in her 40s with Graves disease. Donor details come from another sample of the same person, matched by shared clones.

This clonotype was counted once. This clone may be a read error of a much larger clone one base away. The gene calls are TRBV5-1 and TRBJ2-1; 7 nucleotides match TRBD2. V lost 7 bases to trimming and J lost 5 bases; unmatched junction nucleotides: 12. The germline CDR1 and CDR2 sequences are SGHRS and YFSETQ. The CDR3 runs 15 residues. The CDR3 nucleotides are TGCGCCAGCGGCTCGCAGAGCGGGAACGACAATGAGCAGTTCTTC. Translation gives CASGSQSGNDNEQFF. The whole variable domain, filled in from reference TRBV5-1 and TRBJ2-1, reads KAGVTQTPRYLIKTRGQQVTLSCSPISGHRSVSWYQQTPGQGLQFLFEYFSETQRNKGNFPGRFSGRQFSNSRSEMNVSTLELGDSALYLCASGSQSGNDNEQFFGPGTRLTVL.

This clonotype was counted ten times or more. The CDR3 DNA reads as TGTGCCAGCAGTTACTCGCAGTTAGGGGCGAAAACCTCCTACGAGCAGTACTTC. This translates into CASSYSQLGAKTSYEQYF. The J gene is TRBJ2-7, the V gene TRBV6-2 or TRBV6-3; TRBD1 is a possible D gene (5 bases). The CDR3 sequence is 18 residues long. Germline V gene lookup returns CDR1 MNHEY and CDR2 SVGEGT. Trimming took off 0 bases at V and 0 bases at J, with 18 bases between the two ends.

This clonotype was picked up many times. The chain has TRBV19 and TRBJ2-2; maybe TRBD2 (7 bases). V lost 4 bases, J lost 3 bases, and 24 bases lay in between. The CDR3 is 19 amino acids. CDR1 and CDR2 from the germline V gene are LNHDA and SQIVND (reference sequence). Written as DNA, the CDR3 is TGTGCCAGTAGTAGGACCTTGGGGGGGGCCCAAGTGGACACCGGGGAGCTGTTTTTT. Translation: CASSRTLGGAQVDTGELFF.

This clonotype has a count of ten or more. The chain combines TRBV14 with TRBJ2-7, with TRBD1 matching over 10 bases. The CDR3 has 15 amino acids. CDR1 SGHDN and CDR2 FVKESK come from the germline V gene. V dropped 3 bases and J dropped 3; count of bases not matched to a gene: 5. The CDR3 DNA is TGTGCCAGCAGCCAGCCGGGACAGGGGATCTACGAGCAGTACTTC. It encodes CASSQPGQGIYEQYF. The full variable domain, rest sourced from reference TRBV14 and TRBJ2-7, is EAGVTQFPSHSVIEKGQTVTLRCDPISGHDNLYWYRRVMGKEIKFLLHFVKESKQDESGMPNNRFLAERTGGTYSTLKVQPAELEDSGVYFCASSQPGQGIYEQYFGPGTRLTVT.

In its sample, this clonotype was seen a few times. The V and J genes are TRBV4-1 and TRBJ1-2; D may be TRBD1 (5 bases). The CDR3 loop spans 14 amino acids. Germline lookup yields CDR1 MGHRA and CDR2 YSYEKL. Trimming pared 5 bases from V and 8 bases from J, leaving 18 bases between. This CDR3 is CASSAPGQGPGYTF. For the CDR3, the DNA is TGCGCCAGCAGCGCCCCGGGGCAGGGCCCAGGCTACACCTTC.

This clonotype showed up many times. V and J are TRBV14 and TRBJ1-6; D unclear. Germline loops: CDR1 SGHDN, CDR2 FVKESK. Trimming pared 0 bases from V and 9 bases from J, leaving 6 bases between. This CDR3 has 13 residues. The CDR3: CASSQDVVSPLHF. The CDR3 region has the DNA TGTGCCAGCAGCCAAGATGTTGTTTCACCCCTCCACTTT.

This clonotype was seen a handful of times. The V and J genes are TRBV11-2 and TRBJ1-1, with a weak D call TRBD1 (5 bases). V was shortened by 5 bases and J by 0 bases, with 22 bases between the two germline ends. The CDR3 totals 18 residues. Per germline, CDR1 SGHAT and CDR2 FQNNGV. The CDR3: CASSEPTASSAMNTEAFF. CDR3 nucleotide sequence: TGTGCCAGCAGCGAGCCGACAGCTTCCAGCGCTATGAACACTGAAGCTTTCTTT. Variable domain in full (rest from reference TRBV11-2 and TRBJ1-1): EAGVAQSPRYKIIEKRQSVAFWCNPISGHATLYWYQQILGQGPKLLIQFQNNGVVDDSQLPKDRFSAERLKGVDSTLKIQPAKLEDSAVYLCASSEPTASSAMNTEAFFGQGTRLTVV.

The chain couples TRBV30 to TRBJ2-7, with TRBD1 as a possible D gene (6 bases). Germline V gene sequence: CDR1 GTSNPN, CDR2 SVGIG (reference sequence). Trimming stripped 2 bases from V and 0 bases from J, with 17 bases between. This CDR3 has 16 amino acids. Here the CDR3 DNA reads TGTGCCTGGAGTACCCTAGGACAGCTGAGCTCCTACGAGCAGTACTTC. Translating it yields CAWSTLGQLSSYEQYF.

Points on this clonotype: A much more abundant neighbour one base away suggests this may be a read error. The chain is built from TRBV7-3 and TRBJ2-3; TRBD2 is a possible D gene (6 bases). This CDR3 comprises 16 residues. Germline CDR1 and CDR2: SGHTA and FQGTGA. Trimming took off 0 bases at V and 4 bases at J, with 14 bases between the two ends. The CDR3 nucleotides read TGTGCCAGCAGCTTAACGGCGGGGACCTTCGCAGATACGCAGTATTTT. It translates to CASSLTAGTFADTQYF. The full variable domain, its missing parts supplied by reference TRBV7-3 and TRBJ2-3, is GAGVSQTPSNKVTEKGKYVELRCDPISGHTALYWYRQSLGQGPEFLIYFQGTGAADDSGLPNDRFFAVRPEGSVSTLKIQRTERGDSAVYLCASSLTAGTFADTQYFGPGTRLTVL.

The chain uses TRBV11-2 and TRBJ2-7, with 9 positions matching TRBD1. The CDR3 runs 15 residues. Germline V gene sequence: CDR1 SGHAT, CDR2 FQNNGV. Trimming removed 3 bases from V and 3 bases from J; junction bases left unmatched: 6. The CDR3 sequence is CASSFAGTGIYEQYF. CDR3 bases: TGTGCCAGCAGCTTTGCCGGGACAGGGATCTACGAGCAGTACTTC.

V gene TRBV29-1 combines with J gene TRBJ2-1; tentative D call: TRBD2 (5 bases). The ends were cut back, 6 bases at V and 1 base at J, with 13 bases in the middle. Germline-derived CDR1 and CDR2 are SQVTM and ANQGSEA. This CDR3 is built from 14 residues. The CDR3 region is CSVAGKDSYNEQFF. The DNA of the CDR3 is TGCAGCGTCGCCGGGAAGGATTCCTACAATGAGCAGTTCTTC.

There are many counts of this clonotype. The chain links TRBV5-1 to TRBJ1-1, with 7 bases lining up with TRBD1. Germline assignment: CDR1 SGHRS and CDR2 YFSETQ. With 6 bases clipped from V and 4 bases from J, the junction kept 9 bases outside the gene matches. CDR3 length: 14 amino acids. The CDR3 DNA is TGCGCCAGCACCGAAGGGGGCGGCGGCACTGAAGCTTTCTTT. This gives the protein CASTEGGGGTEAFF.

This clonotype has just a few counts. The gene calls are TRBV28 and TRBJ2-1; TRBD2 matches at 11 bases. V lost 3 bases, J lost 5 bases, and 3 bases stayed unmatched. The CDR3 has 15 amino acids. Germline V gives CDR1 MDHEN, CDR2 SYDVKM. For the CDR3, the DNA is TGTGCCAGCAGTTTCATAGCGGGAGGGAACAATGAGCAGTTCTTC. Protein sequence: CASSFIAGGNNEQFF.

The chain recombines TRBV10-2 with TRBJ2-2, with TRBD2 identical over 9 bases. Germline assignment: CDR1 WSHSY and CDR2 SAAADI. V gave up 7 bases and J gave up 2 bases; unmatched junction bases: 8. CDR3 length: 16 residues. CDR3 protein: CASTVASGTNTGELFF. The CDR3 DNA is TGCGCCAGCACTGTGGCTAGCGGGACCAACACCGGGGAGCTGTTTTTT.

This clonotype was recorded many times. This chain uses TRBV5-5 with TRBJ2-7, with D possibly TRBD1 on 6 matching bases. Between the trimmed V and J ends, which lost 2 bases and 7 bases, there was a span of 19 bases. Looked up from germline, CDR1 is SGHKS and CDR2 is YYEKEE (reference sequence). The CDR3 has 15 residues. The CDR3 DNA follows: TGTGCCAGCAGCTTTAGACAGGACGGTGGATTTGAGCAGTACTTC. Translated, it gives CASSFRQDGGFEQYF.

This clonotype has a count of ten or more. The V and J genes are TRBV24-1 and TRBJ2-7; D uncertain. Germline loops: CDR1 KGHDR, CDR2 SFDVKD. V gave up 4 bases and J gave up 5 bases, with 11 bases separating them. This CDR3 is built from 13 residues. CDR3: CATSEPGRDEQYF. In DNA form, the CDR3 reads TGTGCCACCAGTGAACCCGGAAGGGACGAGCAGTACTTC.

The sample holds many counts of this clonotype. V usage is TRBV11-3 and J usage is TRBJ2-5, with TRBD1 identical over 10 bases. V lost 3 bases to trimming and J lost 4 bases; unmatched junction nucleotides: 8. The CDR3 sequence is 16 residues long. Germline CDR1 reads SGHNT; CDR2 reads YENEEA. The CDR3 here is CASSFRDRGQGETQYF. The CDR3 bases are TGTGCCAGCAGCTTTCGCGACAGGGGGCAGGGAGAGACCCAGTACTTC.

This clonotype was seen a single time. The genes are TRBV7-2 and TRBJ1-2; D is perhaps TRBD1 (5 bases). CDR1 is SGHTA and CDR2 is FQGNSA in the germline V gene. The CDR3 has 13 amino acids. V shed 0 bases and J shed 8 bases, with 10 bases lying between them. CDR3 sequence (DNA): TGTGCCAGCAGCTTAGCGGGGGTAGGGGGCTACACCTTC. Translating gives CASSLAGVGGYTF.

This clonotype was picked up one time. V and J are TRBV6-2 or TRBV6-3 and TRBJ2-1; TRBD1 agrees at 9 bases. Trimming at V came to 6 bases and at J to 2 bases, leaving 5 bases not matched to a gene. Per germline, CDR1 MNHEY and CDR2 SVGEGT. CDR3 size: 15 residues. The CDR3 loop reads CASRPGQGAYNEQFF. The CDR3 nucleotides read TGTGCCAGCAGGCCGGGACAGGGAGCCTACAATGAGCAGTTCTTC.

Ten or more counts support this clonotype. The CDR3 bases are TGTGCCAGCATCGGGGGGCCAGATACGCAGTATTTT. This translates into CASIGGPDTQYF. The rearrangement links TRBV27 to TRBJ2-3; maybe TRBD2 (7 bases). The CDR3 contains 12 residues. The ends were cut back, 7 bases at V and 4 bases at J, with 9 bases in the middle. CDR1 MNHEY and CDR2 SMNVEV come from the germline V gene (reference sequence).

This clonotype has ten or more counts. The rearrangement links TRBV2 to TRBJ2-1, with TRBD2 matching over 11 bases. The J segment lost 15 bases and the V segment lost 6 bases, leaving 7 bases of the junction unmatched. CDR1 is SNHLY and CDR2 is FYNNEI in the germline V gene. The CDR3 loop spans 12 amino acids. CDR3 bases: TGTGCCAGCAGCGATACCGGGACTAGCGGGTTCTTC. It yields the protein CASSDTGTSGFF.

This clonotype was picked up many times. In nucleotides, the CDR3 is TGTGCCAGCAGCTTGGTCAGGGCTGGGTATGGCTACACCTTC. It specifies CASSLVRAGYGYTF. The chain combines TRBV28 with TRBJ1-2; tentative D call: TRBD1 (5 bases). This CDR3 is 14 amino acids long. Per germline, CDR1 MDHEN and CDR2 SYDVKM. V gave up 6 bases and J gave up 5 bases, with 16 bases separating them.

This clonotype has at least ten counts. The rearrangement links TRBV28 to TRBJ2-3, with D perhaps matching TRBD1 (6 bases). The CDR3 length is 18 residues. Trimming left V 2 bases short and J 0 bases short, with 18 bases between. Germline CDR1 MDHEN, CDR2 SYDVKM. The CDR3 nucleotides read TGTGCCAGCAGTTTAGGGACAACTCAAAAATATAGCACAGATACGCAGTATTTT. Protein: CASSLGTTQKYSTDTQYF.

This clonotype came up a few times. This chain uses TRBV30 with TRBJ2-2; D is perhaps TRBD2 (5 bases). With 4 bases removed from V and 6 bases from J, the gap between germline ends came to 9 bases. The germline V gene has CDR1 GTSNPN and CDR2 SVGIG (reference sequence). This CDR3 contains 12 residues. Here the CDR3 reads CAWTSQSGELFF. DNA for the CDR3: TGTGCCTGGACTAGCCAGTCCGGGGAGCTGTTTTTT. The full variable domain, completed using reference TRBV30 and TRBJ2-2, is SQTIHQWPATLVQPVGSPLSLECTVEGTSNPNLYWYRQAAGRGLQLLFYSVGIGQISSEVPQNLSASRPQDRQFILSSKKLLLSDSGFYLCAWTSQSGELFFGEGSRLTVL.

This clonotype was seen at least ten times. V usage is TRBV28 and J usage is TRBJ2-5; 7 positions agree with TRBD2. V shed 4 bases, J shed 5 bases, and the junction held 10 bases outside the gene matches. This CDR3 is built from 15 residues. Germline V gene sequence: CDR1 MDHEN, CDR2 SYDVKM. The CDR3 reads CASSSLGGSSETQYF. The DNA of the CDR3 is TGTGCCAGCAGTTCGCTTGGCGGGAGTTCGGAGACCCAGTACTTC.

The V call is TRBV5-1, the J call TRBJ2-7; D possibly corresponds to TRBD2 (6 bases). The CDR3 covers 14 residues. Trimming pared 0 bases from V and 6 bases from J, leaving 13 bases between. Germline V gene lookup returns CDR1 SGHRS and CDR2 YFSETQ. DNA for the CDR3: TGCGCCAGCAGCTTGGAAAAGGAGGGGCTCGAGCAGTACTTC. Translation: CASSLEKEGLEQYF.

The gene calls are TRBV12-5 and TRBJ2-7; TRBD1 aligns across 9 bases. Germline CDR1 is LGHNT and CDR2 is FRNRAP. After removal of 1 base from V and 9 bases from J, the junction contained 13 bases not matched to a gene. CDR3 length: 16 amino acids. The CDR3 region is CASGLATGTGNNGQYF. In DNA form, the CDR3 reads TGTGCTAGTGGTTTGGCCACCGGGACAGGGAACAATGGGCAGTACTTC.